A selection of T cell receptor beta chains follows, all from one sample in a study of T cell clones after liver transplantation. Clones were sequenced by immunoSEQ multiplex PCR, and TCRdb holds only the in-frame ones, with some missing. The data hold under 20,000 clones, with around nine tenths observed a single time. Sequences were derived from CD8+ T cells from blood, sampled before liver transplant. The receptors stem from a human donor who received a liver transplant. CDR3s include the opening cysteine and the closing phenylalanine or tryptophan. The order of the fields is CDR3 DNA, CDR3 protein, D gene, CDR3 length, V gene, clone size, J gene. A D gene is named only where the DNA matches it firmly. Rows may omit the clone size; those that give it use once, few, many or a size class.

CDR3 DNA: TGTGCCAGCAGCCAAGGGGCTAGCGGCCTTTTATCCCTCTCCTACGAGCAGTACTTC; CDR3 protein: CASSQGASGLLSLSYEQYF; D gene: TRBD2; CDR3 length: 19; V gene: TRBV14; clone size: .; J gene: TRBJ2-7
CDR3 DNA: TGTGCCAGCAGCCAATATCGACACTTAGAGCAGTTCTTC; CDR3 protein: CASSQYRHLEQFF; D gene: .; CDR3 length: 13; V gene: TRBV14; clone size: .; J gene: TRBJ2-1
CDR3 DNA: TGTGCCAGCAGCTCCGCCAGGGATATCAATCAGCCCCAGCATTTT; CDR3 protein: CASSSARDINQPQHF; D gene: .; CDR3 length: 15; V gene: TRBV7-9; clone size: .; J gene: TRBJ1-5
CDR3 DNA: TGTGCCAGCAGTGGGATAGCGGGAGAGTACAATGAGCAGTTCTTC; CDR3 protein: CASSGIAGEYNEQFF; D gene: TRBD2; CDR3 length: 15; V gene: TRBV2; clone size: .; J gene: TRBJ2-1
CDR3 DNA: TGTGCCAGCAGTGAATCCTGGGGAATACAAGAGACCCAGTACTTC; CDR3 protein: CASSESWGIQETQYF; D gene: .; CDR3 length: 15; V gene: TRBV25-1; clone size: .; J gene: TRBJ2-5
CDR3 DNA: TGTGCCAGCACGGAGGGGGAAGGCTACGAGCAGTACTTC; CDR3 protein: CASTEGEGYEQYF; D gene: .; CDR3 length: 13; V gene: TRBV9; clone size: .; J gene: TRBJ2-7
CDR3 DNA: TGCGCCAGCAGTGAGAATAAGGGGGAAGATCAGCCCCAGCATTTT; CDR3 protein: CASSENKGEDQPQHF; D gene: .; CDR3 length: 15; V gene: TRBV10-1; clone size: .; J gene: TRBJ1-5
CDR3 DNA: TGCGCCAGCAGCCAGGGGACAGTAGTCTCTGGGGCCAACGTCCTGACTTTC; CDR3 protein: CASSQGTVVSGANVLTF; D gene: TRBD1; CDR3 length: 17; V gene: TRBV4-3; clone size: .; J gene: TRBJ2-6
CDR3 DNA: TGCGCCAGCAGTGATGGTAGCGGGAAGGTCGAGCAGTTCTTC; CDR3 protein: CASSDGSGKVEQFF; D gene: TRBD2; CDR3 length: 14; V gene: TRBV10-1; clone size: .; J gene: TRBJ2-1
CDR3 DNA: TGTGCCAGCAGCCGAATCCGGACTAGCGGGAATTTCCCCTATAACAATGAGCAGTTCTTC; CDR3 protein: CASSRIRTSGNFPYNNEQFF; D gene: .; CDR3 length: 20; V gene: TRBV12-1; clone size: few; J gene: TRBJ2-1
CDR3 DNA: TGCGCCAGCAGCCAAGCCAGGGGGGGACTAGCGGGAGGCCGGAATGAGCAGTTCTTC; CDR3 protein: CASSQARGGLAGGRNEQFF; D gene: TRBD2; CDR3 length: 19; V gene: TRBV4-1; clone size: .; J gene: TRBJ2-1
CDR3 DNA: TGTGCCAGCACCGAAGCGGGAGAATTGCACAATGAGCAGTTCTTC; CDR3 protein: CASTEAGELHNEQFF; D gene: TRBD2; CDR3 length: 15; V gene: TRBV27; clone size: .; J gene: TRBJ2-1
CDR3 DNA: TGTGCCAGTACCACGGTCGGGGGGGCCGGGGTCGAGCAGTACTTC; CDR3 protein: CASTTVGGAGVEQYF; D gene: TRBD2; CDR3 length: 15; V gene: TRBV19; clone size: .; J gene: TRBJ2-7
CDR3 DNA: TGTGCCAGCAGCCCCCGGAGGGGGGGCGAGCAGTACTTC; CDR3 protein: CASSPRRGGEQYF; D gene: .; CDR3 length: 13; V gene: TRBV11-2; clone size: few; J gene: TRBJ2-7
CDR3 DNA: TGTGCCAGCAGGGAAGACAGGGGGTGGTCAGCTTTCTTT; CDR3 protein: CASREDRGWSAFF; D gene: TRBD1; CDR3 length: 13; V gene: TRBV2; clone size: .; J gene: TRBJ1-1
CDR3 DNA: TGTGCCAGCATCGCCCCGGCGGGAGCGTACAATGAGCAGTTCTTC; CDR3 protein: CASIAPAGAYNEQFF; D gene: TRBD2; CDR3 length: 15; V gene: TRBV27; clone size: once; J gene: TRBJ2-1
CDR3 DNA: TGTGCCAGCAGCCTACTAGGAATTGATGAGCAGTTCTTC; CDR3 protein: CASSLLGIDEQFF; D gene: .; CDR3 length: 13; V gene: TRBV6-6; clone size: .; J gene: TRBJ2-1
CDR3 DNA: TGTGCCAGCAGCTCGGGACAGGCAGGAGATCAGCCCCAGCATTTT; CDR3 protein: CASSSGQAGDQPQHF; D gene: TRBD1; CDR3 length: 15; V gene: TRBV7-9; clone size: few; J gene: TRBJ1-5
CDR3 DNA: TGTGCCAGCAGCTTAGTATCGGGGGGGAGCTCCTACGAGCAGTACTTC; CDR3 protein: CASSLVSGGSSYEQYF; D gene: TRBD2; CDR3 length: 16; V gene: TRBV11-2; clone size: .; J gene: TRBJ2-7
CDR3 DNA: TGTGCCAGCCAGGGGGGGACTACCTACGAGCAGTACTTC; CDR3 protein: CASQGGTTYEQYF; D gene: .; CDR3 length: 13; V gene: TRBV5-4; clone size: .; J gene: TRBJ2-7
CDR3 DNA: TGCGCCAGCAGCCCTCGGACTAGCGGGTACCAAGAGACCCAGTACTTC; CDR3 protein: CASSPRTSGYQETQYF; D gene: TRBD2; CDR3 length: 16; V gene: TRBV4-1; clone size: .; J gene: TRBJ2-5
CDR3 DNA: TGTGCCAGCAGTTTCGCCAAAGTGGACAGGCCCTACAATGAGCAGTTCTTC; CDR3 protein: CASSFAKVDRPYNEQFF; D gene: TRBD1; CDR3 length: 17; V gene: TRBV27; clone size: .; J gene: TRBJ2-1
CDR3 DNA: TGTGCCAGCAGCCCACAGGGGGCTTACGCTTTCTTT; CDR3 protein: CASSPQGAYAFF; D gene: TRBD1; CDR3 length: 12; V gene: TRBV13; clone size: .; J gene: TRBJ1-1
CDR3 DNA: TGCGCCAGCAGCCAGGAGTGGAGGGAAAGTATCTACGAGCAGTACTTC; CDR3 protein: CASSQEWRESIYEQYF; D gene: .; CDR3 length: 16; V gene: TRBV5-1; clone size: .; J gene: TRBJ2-7
CDR3 DNA: TGCAGCGTGGAAGGACAGGCCAGCTCCTACGAGCAGTACTTC; CDR3 protein: CSVEGQASSYEQYF; D gene: TRBD1; CDR3 length: 14; V gene: TRBV29-1; clone size: .; J gene: TRBJ2-7
CDR3 DNA: TGTGCCAGCACCGTGTGGGTTGGTCGCCGCTACACCTTC; CDR3 protein: CASTVWVGRRYTF; D gene: .; CDR3 length: 13; V gene: TRBV5-4; clone size: .; J gene: TRBJ1-2
CDR3 DNA: TGTGCCAGCAGCTTCCCAGGGTCCACTGAAGCTTTCTTT; CDR3 protein: CASSFPGSTEAFF; D gene: .; CDR3 length: 13; V gene: TRBV7-9; clone size: once; J gene: TRBJ1-1
CDR3 DNA: TGTGCCAGCAGCCCTCTCCTTTCCGGGACTTCCTACAATGAGCAGTTCTTC; CDR3 protein: CASSPLLSGTSYNEQFF; D gene: .; CDR3 length: 17; V gene: TRBV11-2; clone size: .; J gene: TRBJ2-1
CDR3 DNA: TGTGCCAGCAGCTTCGTGGCGAACACTGAAGCTTTCTTT; CDR3 protein: CASSFVANTEAFF; D gene: .; CDR3 length: 13; V gene: TRBV5-6; clone size: .; J gene: TRBJ1-1
CDR3 DNA: TGTGCCAGCAGCTTAGGTGGACTCTACAATGAGCAGTTCTTC; CDR3 protein: CASSLGGLYNEQFF; D gene: .; CDR3 length: 14; V gene: TRBV7-9; clone size: few; J gene: TRBJ2-1
CDR3 DNA: TGTGCCAGCAGTTTGGTCGGGAGGGCCGGGGGAGAGCAGTTCTTC; CDR3 protein: CASSLVGRAGGEQFF; D gene: TRBD2; CDR3 length: 15; V gene: TRBV27; clone size: .; J gene: TRBJ2-1
CDR3 DNA: TGCGCCAGCAGCCAAGATGGGGGGGGAGAGACCCAGTACTTC; CDR3 protein: CASSQDGGGETQYF; D gene: TRBD2; CDR3 length: 14; V gene: TRBV4-3; clone size: .; J gene: TRBJ2-5
CDR3 DNA: TGTGCCAGCAGCCAAGATTCGAGAGCAGGAGGATATGGCTACACCTTC; CDR3 protein: CASSQDSRAGGYGYTF; D gene: .; CDR3 length: 16; V gene: TRBV14; clone size: .; J gene: TRBJ1-2
CDR3 DNA: TGTGCCGGTAGCAGAGGTAGCAATCAGCCCCAGCATTTT; CDR3 protein: CAGSRGSNQPQHF; D gene: .; CDR3 length: 13; V gene: TRBV2; clone size: .; J gene: TRBJ1-5
CDR3 DNA: TGTGCCAGCGGAAGTGTTTACCGGGAGACTCAAGAGACCCAGTACTTC; CDR3 protein: CASGSVYRETQETQYF; D gene: .; CDR3 length: 16; V gene: TRBV28; clone size: .; J gene: TRBJ2-5
CDR3 DNA: TGTGCCAGCAGTTTCCCGGGACCGTCGTCAGAGGATAGCAATCAGCCCCAGCATTTT; CDR3 protein: CASSFPGPSSEDSNQPQHF; D gene: .; CDR3 length: 19; V gene: TRBV28; clone size: .; J gene: TRBJ1-5
CDR3 DNA: TGTGCCAGCAGCTTAGTAGGGGACAGGAATGAAAAACTGTTTTTT; CDR3 protein: CASSLVGDRNEKLFF; D gene: TRBD1; CDR3 length: 15; V gene: TRBV7-9; clone size: .; J gene: TRBJ1-4
CDR3 DNA: TGTGCCAGCACTGGGACAGGGGGCGCGGCCTATGGCTACACCTTC; CDR3 protein: CASTGTGGAAYGYTF; D gene: TRBD1; CDR3 length: 15; V gene: TRBV25-1; clone size: .; J gene: TRBJ1-2
CDR3 DNA: TGTGCCAGCTCACCGGGGGGGCCCCCTGAAGCTTTCTTT; CDR3 protein: CASSPGGPPEAFF; D gene: .; CDR3 length: 13; V gene: TRBV18; clone size: .; J gene: TRBJ1-1
CDR3 DNA: TGTGCCAGCTCACCTACCCGTGGTAGCGGGAGGGCCGTTGGGTCCTACGAGCAGTACTTC; CDR3 protein: CASSPTRGSGRAVGSYEQYF; D gene: TRBD2; CDR3 length: 20; V gene: TRBV18; clone size: .; J gene: TRBJ2-7